A single TCR beta chain is shown here with its context. The data are from a study of blood T cell repertoires in COVID-19. The repertoire was sequenced with immunoSEQ multiplex PCR; TCRdb's copy has only in-frame clones and lacks some. The sample holds 90,000 to 120,000 clones; about 90% are singletons and the top ten take roughly 1.2%. This clonotype was obtained from a young woman with acute or convalescent COVID-19. The sample comprised peripheral blood.

The CDR3: CASSQEVRQPQHF. CDR3 sequence (DNA): TGCGCCAGCAGCCAAGAAGTCCGGCAGCCCCAGCATTTT. The chain couples TRBV4-3 to TRBJ1-5, with unresolved D. The CDR3 sequence is 13 residues long. Germline V gives CDR1 LGHNA, CDR2 YSLEER. V gave up 0 bases and J gave up 7 bases, with 7 bases separating them.